This T cell receptor (beta chain) was retrieved from a study of blood T cell repertoires in COVID-19. The table came from immunoSEQ multiplex PCR; TCRdb's copy has only in-frame clones and leaves some out. The profile covers about 350,000 clones, with approximately 91% appearing a single time and approximately 1% taken by the ten largest. CDR3 length: 13 residues. V was shortened by 0 bases and J by 7 bases, with 11 bases between the two germline ends. CDR1 SGDLS and CDR2 YYNGEE come from the germline V gene. Researchers sorted participants into cohorts using their self-reported clinical history. This clone appeared once.

The source of this sequence is a woman under 40 who had been exposed to COVID-19. Sequencing was done on a sample of PBMCs or T cells enriched from blood (not recorded which). V usage is TRBV9 and J usage is TRBJ2-7, with a tentative D call TRBD2 (5 bases). The CDR3 sequence: CASSVDGVSEQYF. The CDR3 bases are TGTGCCAGCAGCGTAGACGGGGTATCGGAGCAGTACTTC.